One sample yielded the 8 T cell receptor beta chains listed below, sequenced in a study of glioma-infiltrating T cells. Amplification of TCR alpha and beta CDR3 regions from RNA used iRepertoire nested multiplex PCR. TCRdb re-called the multiplex PCR reads through MiXCR, storing one row per CDR3 protein. Among a few hundred thousand distinct CDR3 sequences listed, around 38% were seen once. Material for sequencing was glioma tissue, nonneoplastic brain tissue, or PBMCs (not recorded which). The receptors stem from a human donor with low-grade glioma or glioblastoma, undergoing nonglioma brain surgery, or in good health (not recorded which).

On this clonotype: At one of its ends the junction is not consistent with the germline gene, which may arise from a read error. This chain uses TRBV7-8 with TRBJ1-1; 12 nucleotides agree with TRBD1. Looked up from germline, CDR1 is SGHVS and CDR2 is FQNEAQ. CDR3 length: 17 residues. This CDR3 reads CASSLAVGGTGGTEALF. As DNA, the CDR3 is TGTGCCAGCAGCTTAGCGGTTGGAGGGACAGGGGGCACTGAAGCTCTCTTT.

The genes are TRBV5-4 and TRBJ2-7; D possibly corresponds to TRBD2 (7 bases). The CDR3 sequence is 15 residues long. V lost 8 bases and J lost 3, with 21 bases in between. CDR1 is SGHNT, CDR2 YYREEE, per germline (reference sequence). CDR3 residues: CASTLGGARGYEQYF. The CDR3 DNA reads TGTGCCAGTACCCTGGGGGGGGCGCGGGGCTACGAGCAGTACTTC.

With respect to this clonotype: Relative to the germline gene, one junction end is altered; a read error may explain this. The V gene is TRBV5-4, the J gene TRBJ2-1; 7 bases match TRBD1. In germline, CDR1 is SGHNT, CDR2 YYREEE (reference sequence). CDR3 length: 15 residues. CDR3 coding DNA: TGTGCCAGCGGCTTGGTGAGACAGGGATACAATGAGCAGTTCTTC. Protein product: CASGLVRQGYNEQFF.

About this clonotype: Given a much more abundant clone one base away, this may be a read error. The rearrangement links TRBV28 to TRBJ2-3; 11 bases are a match to TRBD2. This CDR3 is built from 17 residues. Germline loops: CDR1 MDHEN, CDR2 SYDVKM. The junction had 9 bases not matched to a gene; V was cut back by 5 bases and J by 2 bases. The CDR3: CASSVGRLAGHTDTQYF. CDR3 DNA sequence: TGTGCCAGCAGTGTCGGGAGACTAGCGGGACACACAGATACGCAGTATTTT.

This clonotype has at least ten counts. The chain joins TRBV27 to TRBJ1-5, with 9 bases lining up with TRBD1. Germline V gives CDR1 MNHEY, CDR2 SMNVEV (reference sequence). V dropped 5 bases and J dropped 7; count of bases not matched to a gene: 9. The CDR3 is 15 residues long. The DNA for the CDR3 is TGTGCCAGCAGTCCCGGGACAGGGTTGGGACAGCCCCAGCATTTT. Protein sequence: CASSPGTGLGQPQHF.

The J gene is TRBJ2-3, the V gene TRBV20-1; 9 positions agree with TRBD2. V gave up 1 base and J gave up 5 bases; unmatched junction bases: 7. CDR1 is DFQATT, CDR2 SNEGSKA, per germline (reference sequence). The CDR3 is made up of 15 amino acids. DNA for the CDR3: TGCAGTGCTAGAGGAAGTAGCGGGGGAGGAGATACGCAGTATTTT. This gives the protein CSARGSSGGGDTQYF.

Many counts were recorded for this clonotype. This chain connects TRBV27 to TRBJ2-7; 12 nucleotides match TRBD2. This CDR3 has 17 amino acids. Germline CDR1 is MNHEY and CDR2 is SMNVEV (reference sequence). Trimming cost V 1 base and J 5 bases; bases outside gene matches: 9. The CDR3: CASSLLASGRESHEQYF. The DNA of the CDR3 is TGTGCCAGCAGTTTATTGGCTAGCGGGAGGGAGTCCCACGAGCAGTACTTC.

As concerns this clonotype: With a much larger clone just one base away, this may be a read error. The chain recombines TRBV20-1 with TRBJ2-1; perhaps TRBD2 as D (5 bases). The CDR3 is made up of 15 amino acids. Trimming took 3 bases from V and 3 from J, leaving 15 bases between them. CDR1 DFQATT and CDR2 SNEGSKA come from the germline V gene (reference sequence). The chain's CDR3 is CSARDTSWDYNEQFF. The CDR3 DNA reads TGCAGTGCTAGGGATACTAGTTGGGACTACAATGAGCAGTTCTTC.